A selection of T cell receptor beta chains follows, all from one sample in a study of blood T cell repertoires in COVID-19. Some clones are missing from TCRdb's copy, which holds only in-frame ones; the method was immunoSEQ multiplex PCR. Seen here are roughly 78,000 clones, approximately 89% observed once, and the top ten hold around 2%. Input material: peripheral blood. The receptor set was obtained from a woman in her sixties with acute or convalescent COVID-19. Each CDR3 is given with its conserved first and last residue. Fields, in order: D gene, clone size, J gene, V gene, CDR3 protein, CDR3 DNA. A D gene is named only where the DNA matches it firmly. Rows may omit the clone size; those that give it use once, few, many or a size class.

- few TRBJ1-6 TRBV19 CASSLGGRTYNSPLHF TGTGCCAGTAGCCTAGGTGGGAGGACCTATAATTCACCCCTCCACTTT
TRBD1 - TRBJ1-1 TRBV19 CASSDRGRTEAFF TGTGCCAGTAGTGACAGGGGGCGGACTGAAGCTTTCTTT
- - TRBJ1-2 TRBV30 CAWSRVFNYGYTF TGTGCCTGGAGCAGGGTATTTAACTATGGCTACACCTTC
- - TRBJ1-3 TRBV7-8 CASSLEVDRRSLINTIYF TGTGCCAGCAGCTTAGAGGTCGACAGAAGGTCACTAATAAACACCATATATTTT
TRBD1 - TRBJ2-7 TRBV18 CASSPRQGTYEQYF TGTGCCAGCTCACCCCGACAGGGAACCTACGAGCAGTACTTC
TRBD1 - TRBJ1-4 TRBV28 CASSRGQGANEKLFF TGTGCCAGCAGTCGCGGACAGGGTGCTAATGAAAAACTGTTTTTT
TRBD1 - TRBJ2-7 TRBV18 CASSEGTVGPYEQYF TGTGCCAGCTCAGAAGGGACAGTTGGTCCCTACGAGCAGTACTTC
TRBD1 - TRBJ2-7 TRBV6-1 CASSEAPPGGTYEQYF TGTGCCAGCAGTGAAGCCCCCCCAGGGGGCACCTACGAGCAGTACTTC
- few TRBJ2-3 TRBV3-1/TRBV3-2 CASSQAQSYTDTQYF TGTGCCAGCAGCCAAGCACAGAGTTACACAGATACGCAGTATTTT
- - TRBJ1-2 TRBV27 CASSLTGVDYGYTF TGTGCCAGCAGTTTGACAGGTGTGGACTATGGCTACACCTTC
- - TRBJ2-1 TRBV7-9 CASTKTTGGLFYNEQFF TGTGCCAGCACCAAAACTACGGGGGGCTTATTCTACAATGAGCAGTTCTTC
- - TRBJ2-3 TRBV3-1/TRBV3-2 CASSPHRGAPTQYF TGTGCCAGCAGCCCTCATCGGGGGGCGCCGACGCAGTATTTT
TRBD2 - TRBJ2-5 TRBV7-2 CASSLSGRTQETQYF TGTGCCAGCAGCTTAAGCGGGAGGACCCAAGAGACCCAGTACTTC
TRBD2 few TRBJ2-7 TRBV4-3 CASSQEFAGGYEQYF TGCGCCAGCAGCCAAGAATTCGCGGGAGGCTACGAGCAGTACTTC
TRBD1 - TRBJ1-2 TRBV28 CASSLSDRVGGYTF TGTGCCAGCAGTTTATCGGACAGGGTGGGCGGCTACACCTTC
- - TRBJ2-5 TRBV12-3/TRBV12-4 CASSLTEKETQYF TGTGCCAGCAGTTTGACAGAGAAAGAGACCCAGTACTTC
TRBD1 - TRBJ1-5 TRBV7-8 CASSHDRGSNQPQHF TGTGCCAGCAGCCACGACAGGGGAAGCAATCAGCCCCAGCATTTT
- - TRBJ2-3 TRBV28 CASSPSVGSQSPGDTQYF TGTGCCAGCAGTCCCAGCGTAGGGAGCCAGTCTCCAGGAGATACGCAGTATTTT
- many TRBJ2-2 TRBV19 CASSIRLDTGELFF TGTGCCAGTAGTATACGACTGGACACCGGGGAGCTGTTTTTT
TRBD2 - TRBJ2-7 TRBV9 CASSVGLASSYEQYF TGTGCCAGCAGCGTAGGACTAGCGAGCTCCTACGAGCAGTACTTC
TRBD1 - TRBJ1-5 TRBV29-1 CSVGTGLYQPQHF TGCAGCGTTGGGACAGGGTTGTATCAGCCCCAGCATTTT
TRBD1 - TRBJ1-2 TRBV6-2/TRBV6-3 CASSPSKTGRVFF TGTGCCAGCAGCCCATCCAAGACAGGGCGAGTTTTCTTC
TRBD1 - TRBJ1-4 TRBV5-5 CASSQVPTGGDEKLFF TGTGCCAGCAGCCAGGTCCCCACAGGGGGTGATGAAAAACTGTTTTTT
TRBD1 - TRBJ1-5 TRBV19 CASSMAGTGLGVGDNQPQHF TGTGCCAGTAGTATGGCCGGGACAGGGCTGGGAGTTGGAGACAATCAGCCCCAGCATTTT
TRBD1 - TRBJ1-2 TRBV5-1 CASSLGQKNYGYTF TGCGCCAGCAGCCTGGGACAGAAGAACTATGGCTACACCTTC
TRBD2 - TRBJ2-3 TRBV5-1 CASSLDLAGGKSTDTQYF TGCGCCAGCAGCTTGGATCTAGCGGGGGGGAAGAGCACAGATACGCAGTATTTT
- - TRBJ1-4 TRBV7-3 CASSPRQATIQVLFF TGTGCCAGCAGCCCGCGACAGGCTACAATTCAAGTACTGTTTTTT
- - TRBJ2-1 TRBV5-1 CASSSNGGSGGNEQFF TGCGCCAGCAGCTCGAATGGGGGGAGCGGCGGCAATGAGCAGTTCTTC
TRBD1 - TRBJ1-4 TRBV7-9 CASSFGQGLEKLFF TGTGCCAGCAGCTTTGGACAGGGTTTGGAAAAACTGTTTTTT
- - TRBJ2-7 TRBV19 CASSISVSSDEQYF TGTGCCAGTAGTATATCGGTCTCAAGCGACGAGCAGTACTTC
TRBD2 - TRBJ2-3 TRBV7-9 CASSFTGGAQYF TGTGCCAGCAGCTTCACCGGGGGGGCGCAGTATTTT
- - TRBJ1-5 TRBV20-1 CSASLRGGFSNQPQHF TGCAGTGCTAGTCTAAGGGGGGGCTTTAGCAATCAGCCCCAGCATTTT
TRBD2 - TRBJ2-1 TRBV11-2 CASSLTSGSYNEQFF TGTGCCAGCAGCTTAACTAGCGGGAGCTACAATGAGCAGTTCTTC
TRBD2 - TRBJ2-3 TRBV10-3 CASQAGGNEDTQYF TGTGCTTCCCAAGCCGGGGGGAATGAAGATACGCAGTATTTT
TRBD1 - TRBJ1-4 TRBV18 CASSPASGTGNEKLFF TGTGCCAGCTCACCTGCCTCGGGGACAGGGAATGAAAAACTGTTTTTT
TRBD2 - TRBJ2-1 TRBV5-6 CASSLVSSGELRQFF TGTGCCAGCAGCTTGGTTTCTAGCGGGGAATTGCGACAGTTCTTC
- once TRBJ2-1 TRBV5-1 CASSSGFALRRVSYNEQFF TGCGCCAGCAGCTCGGGTTTCGCACTCCGCAGGGTCTCCTACAATGAGCAGTTCTTC
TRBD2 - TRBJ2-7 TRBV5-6 CASSFGLAGLGEQYF TGTGCCAGCAGCTTTGGGCTAGCGGGCCTCGGAGAGCAGTACTTC
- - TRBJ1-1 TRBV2 CASSGTGGPEAFF TGTGCCAGCAGTGGGACCGGGGGGCCTGAAGCTTTCTTT
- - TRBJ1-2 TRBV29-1 CSVNPDSTYGYTF TGCAGCGTTAACCCTGACTCAACATATGGCTACACCTTC
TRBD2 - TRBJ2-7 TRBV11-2 CASSRLAGVSYEQYF TGTGCCAGCAGCCGCCTAGCGGGGGTCTCCTACGAGCAGTACTTC
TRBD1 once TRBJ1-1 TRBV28 CASSLYDRGRETEAFF TGTGCCAGCAGTTTATACGACAGGGGGCGAGAAACTGAAGCTTTCTTT
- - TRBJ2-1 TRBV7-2 CASSLVRETNEQFF TGTGCCAGCAGCTTAGTTCGGGAGACCAATGAGCAGTTCTTC
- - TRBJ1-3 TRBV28 CASSNGDPSGNTIYF TGTGCCAGCTCCAATGGAGACCCCTCTGGAAACACCATATATTTT
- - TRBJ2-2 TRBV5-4 CASSFERTGELFF TGTGCCAGCAGCTTCGAGCGGACCGGGGAGCTGTTTTTT
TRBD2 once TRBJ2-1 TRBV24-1 CATSDPTSGATYNEQFF TGTGCCACCAGTGATCCGACTAGCGGAGCCACCTACAATGAGCAGTTCTTC
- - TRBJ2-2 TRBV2 CASSSQGGTGELFF TGTGCCAGCAGTTCCCAGGGCGGCACCGGGGAGCTGTTTTTT
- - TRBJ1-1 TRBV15 CATSRDKSSDEAFF TGTGCCACCAGCAGAGATAAGTCGAGTGATGAAGCTTTCTTT